What follows is one TCR beta chain and its context. Its antigen is not identified. Using immunoSEQ multiplex PCR, the repertoire was profiled, and TCRdb retains in-frame clones only, with some absent. The data show approximately 270,000 clones, with about 94% seen just once and about 0.5% held by the top ten. CDR1 is KGHDR, CDR2 SFDVKD, per germline. CDR3 length: 18 residues. V lost 3 bases and J 6 bases, leaving 23 bases between the germline ends. The sample is drawn from a study of T cell responses to AZD1222 COVID-19 vaccine. Study results and caveats: Only a handful of AZD1222 recipients were seropositive at baseline.

The rearrangement joins TRBV24-1 to TRBJ2-1; no firm D call. This receptor was identified in an adult who received the AZD1222 COVID-19 vaccine. This material consisted of peripheral blood, taken 28 days after the second AZD1222 dose. The CDR3 bases are TGTGCCACCAGTGATCCGATGTCCTATACCGTCTCTCGCAATGAGCAGTTCTTC. It codes for CATSDPMSYTVSRNEQFF.